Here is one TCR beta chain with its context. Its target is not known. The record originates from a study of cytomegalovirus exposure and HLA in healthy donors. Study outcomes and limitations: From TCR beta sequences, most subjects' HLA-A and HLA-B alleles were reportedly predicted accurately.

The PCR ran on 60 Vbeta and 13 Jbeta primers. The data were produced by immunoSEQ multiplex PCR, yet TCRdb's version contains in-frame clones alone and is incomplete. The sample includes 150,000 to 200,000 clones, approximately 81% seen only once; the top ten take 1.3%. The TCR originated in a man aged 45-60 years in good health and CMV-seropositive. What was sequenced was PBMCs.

Written as DNA, the CDR3 is TGTGCCAGCAGCTTGACAGGGGCGGACACTGAAGCTTTCTTT. Translated: CASSLTGADTEAFF. The genes are TRBV7-8 and TRBJ1-1, with 8 bases lining up with TRBD1. The J segment lost 3 bases and the V segment lost 3 bases, leaving 3 bases of the junction unmatched. Per the germline V gene, CDR1 is SGHVS and CDR2 is FQNEAQ. This CDR3 has 14 residues.